These 2 T cell receptor beta chains were all obtained from the same sample, sequenced in a study of blood T cell repertoires in COVID-19. Libraries were prepared by immunoSEQ multiplex PCR; TCRdb keeps only in-frame clonotypes and omits some of them. Altogether 150,000 to 200,000 clones are present, 89% being singletons, with the ten largest covering about 1.9%. Sequencing was carried out using peripheral blood. These receptors were taken from a man younger than 35 who had recovered from COVID-19.

The chain couples TRBV6-6 to TRBJ2-7; 10 bases are shared with TRBD1. The germline gives CDR1 MNHNY, CDR2 SVGAGI (reference sequence). The CDR3 contains 14 residues. V lost 6 bases, J lost 3 bases, and 5 bases stayed unmatched. CDR3: CASRSRDRGYEQYF. The CDR3 DNA sequence: TGTGCCAGCAGATCTCGGGACAGGGGCTACGAGCAGTACTTC.

A single count supports this clone. The chain recombines TRBV28 with TRBJ2-7; 12 bases map to TRBD2. CDR1 is MDHEN, CDR2 SYDVKM, per germline. With V trimmed by 8 bases and J by 5 bases, 10 bases remained unmatched. The CDR3 extends over 15 amino acids. The CDR3 nucleotides read TGTGCCAGCGGACAGACTAGCGGGAGACGGAACGAGCAGTACTTC. Translation gives CASGQTSGRRNEQYF.